Reported below is one TCR beta chain. The antigen is not known. The data derive from a study of OX40 agonist ivuxolimab in advanced cancers. Across the study: The diagnoses of dose-escalation patients were hepatocellular carcinoma, melanoma, renal cell or head and neck cancer.

Study findings and constraints: Near-lowest levels of clonal expansion characterized partial responders at 0.1-3.0 mg/kg.

The germline CDR1 and CDR2 sequences are SGDLS and YYNGEE. The CDR3 length is 15 residues. V was pared by 3 bases and J by 5 bases, with 4 bases of the junction left unmatched. The data were produced by immunoSEQ multiplex PCR, yet TCRdb's version contains in-frame clones alone and is incomplete. The repertoire consists of about 59,000 clones, with 92% occurring once and the leading ten covering approximately 20%. This receptor was taken from an adult with an advanced solid tumor such as melanoma, head and neck, liver or kidney cancer. The gene calls are TRBV9 and TRBJ2-1; the match to TRBD2 covers 11 bases. Sequenced material: CD4+ or CD8+ T cells sorted from blood, taken in a trial of the OX40 agonist ivuxolimab. This CDR3 is CASSGSGRVNNEQFF. CDR3 DNA: TGTGCCAGCAGCGGTAGCGGGAGGGTAAACAATGAGCAGTTCTTC.